These T cell receptor beta chains were read from a single sample in a study of CD8 T cells in ankylosing spondylitis. TCRdb fed the 5' RACE reads into MiXCR, producing one record per CDR3 protein. Of a few hundred thousand distinct CDR3 sequences in the sample, approximately 8% were seen once. The sample consisted of blood, either unsorted or a sorted T cell fraction (not recorded which). The receptors shown here come from a male donor with ankylosing spondylitis. Each CDR3 is given without its conserved first and last residue. D genes are given only for firm matches.

len | v_gene | d_gene | CDR3aa
13 | TRBV5-1 | . | ASSLVDYITDTQY
11 | TRBV20-1 | . | SAPQASFSEQY
12 | TRBV27 | TRBD2 | ASRREAAYGEQF
14 | TRBV15 | TRBD2 | ATSRMTSGGTYEQY
12 | TRBV15 | . | ATSREEGVYGYT
15 | TRBV6-1 | TRBD2 | ASTQSVGLAGNNEQF
14 | TRBV6-5 | . | ASSYVAGLPTDTQY
15 | TRBV29-1 | . | SVEGAATRGGPDTQY
16 | TRBV4-2 | TRBD2 | ASSHLAGVESSYNEQF
11 | TRBV5-1 | TRBD1 | ASSSTGVGEAF
10 | TRBV29-1 | TRBD1 | SVPGGGETQY
10 | TRBV2 | TRBD1 | ASSPLQGKQY
13 | TRBV12-3/TRBV12-4 | TRBD2 | ASSLGEGLRNEQF
17 | TRBV11-1 | TRBD2 | ASSLSVLAGVSGTDTQY
14 | TRBV24-1 | TRBD1 | ATSDQGQGGYNEQF
13 | TRBV6-1 | . | ASRSRDGRNQPQH
11 | TRBV29-1 | . | SVEEARNYGYT
11 | TRBV27 | . | ASSRLRGNTIY
12 | TRBV20-1 | . | SARAARGDNEQF
11 | TRBV25-1 | . | ASSPSHSYEQY
12 | TRBV28 | TRBD2 | ASGTSGSYNEQF
12 | TRBV14 | TRBD1 | ASAPGQGSYEQY
8 | TRBV7-8 | . | AIRGETQY
11 | TRBV18 | . | ASSPEGNTETF
13 | TRBV29-1 | . | SARPPGGGNTEAF
10 | TRBV10-3 | . | AISEEGNIQY
12 | TRBV19 | TRBD1 | ASSMRGRTGELF
10 | TRBV28 | . | ASSFEGVEAF
11 | TRBV29-1 | . | SVAGTSTDTQY
12 | TRBV5-1 | TRBD1 | ASSLKGGVDTQY